The 2 T cell receptor beta chains below come from one sample, sequenced in a study of early T cells in non-severe SARS-CoV-2 infection. One entry per CDR3 protein, called by TCRdb with MiXCR from the 5' RACE reads. Found here are tens of thousands of distinct CDR3 sequences, about 9.8% of them singletons; the top ten hold about 16%. Sequenced material: whole blood. These receptor sequences come from an adult who was a healthcare worker with PCR-confirmed SARS-CoV-2 infection or an uninfected control (not recorded which).

This clonotype has a count of ten or more. This rearrangement joins TRBV29-1 to TRBJ2-7, with D possibly matching TRBD2 (5 bases). Germline-derived CDR1 and CDR2 are SQVTM and ANQGSEA. The germline V and J ends were trimmed by 4 bases and 6 bases, with 16 bases remaining between them. The CDR3 has 13 amino acids. In nucleotides, the CDR3 is TGCAGCGTTGCTGCCCCCGGGAATCGCGAGCAGTACTTC. It specifies CSVAAPGNREQYF.

The table lists this clonotype with many counts. This chain links TRBV6-1 with TRBJ1-5, with a weak D call TRBD1 (5 bases). CDR1 MNHNS and CDR2 SASEGT come from the germline V gene. CDR3 length: 13 amino acids. Trimming took off 8 bases at V and 4 bases at J, with 12 bases between the two ends. Here the CDR3 reads CASGRGGNQPQHF. In nucleotides, the CDR3 is TGTGCCAGCGGAAGGGGAGGGAATCAGCCCCAGCATTTT.